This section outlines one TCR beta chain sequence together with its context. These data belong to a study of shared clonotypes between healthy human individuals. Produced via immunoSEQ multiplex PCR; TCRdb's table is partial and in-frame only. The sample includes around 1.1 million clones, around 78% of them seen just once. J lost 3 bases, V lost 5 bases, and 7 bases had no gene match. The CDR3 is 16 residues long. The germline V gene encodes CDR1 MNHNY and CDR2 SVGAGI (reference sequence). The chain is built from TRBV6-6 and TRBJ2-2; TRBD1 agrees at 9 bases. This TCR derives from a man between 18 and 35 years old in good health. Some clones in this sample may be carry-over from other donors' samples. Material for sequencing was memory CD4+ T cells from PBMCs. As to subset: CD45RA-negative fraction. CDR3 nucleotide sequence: TGTGCCAGCAGTCGGCCGGGACAGGGTCACACCGGGGAGCTGTTTTTT. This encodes CASSRPGQGHTGELFF.